The rows below give T cell receptor beta chains drawn from one sample of a study of vaccination effects on CD4 cells after COVID-19. These receptors' targets are unknown. TCRdb's table, derived via immunoSEQ multiplex PCR, lists solely in-frame clones and lacks some. The data show over 35,000 clones, more than 65% seen once. The specimen was CD4+ T cells from PBMCs cultured without peptide, collected after COVID-19 vaccination. Source of these receptors: a human donor who had a prior SARS-CoV-2 infection. CDR3s leave out the opening cysteine and the closing phenylalanine or tryptophan. The order of the fields is CDR3 protein, CDR3 length, D gene, V gene, J gene. The D gene is left open where the match is weak.

CDR3aa: ASSDQGGGYEQY
len: 12
d_gene: .
v_gene: TRBV2
j_gene: TRBJ2-7

CDR3aa: ASSEYLNTEAF
len: 11
d_gene: .
v_gene: TRBV2
j_gene: TRBJ1-1

CDR3aa: ASSSGLAGAETQY
len: 13
d_gene: TRBD2
v_gene: TRBV11-3
j_gene: TRBJ2-5

CDR3aa: ASSQDVIPTQALESYEQY
len: 18
d_gene: .
v_gene: TRBV4-3
j_gene: TRBJ2-7

CDR3aa: SASADRAPYEQY
len: 12
d_gene: TRBD1
v_gene: TRBV20-1
j_gene: TRBJ2-7

CDR3aa: ASSEGRSSGSRGGGDTQY
len: 18
d_gene: TRBD2
v_gene: TRBV23-1
j_gene: TRBJ2-3

CDR3aa: SARGPGANYGYT
len: 12
d_gene: .
v_gene: TRBV29-1
j_gene: TRBJ1-2

CDR3aa: ASSTYNEQF
len: 9
d_gene: .
v_gene: TRBV27
j_gene: TRBJ2-1

CDR3aa: ASSPGTSSWAGELF
len: 14
d_gene: TRBD2
v_gene: TRBV4-2
j_gene: TRBJ2-2

CDR3aa: ASSFHAGQGKETQY
len: 14
d_gene: TRBD1
v_gene: TRBV6-2/TRBV6-3
j_gene: TRBJ2-5

CDR3aa: AISSTGFNTEAF
len: 12
d_gene: TRBD1
v_gene: TRBV10-3
j_gene: TRBJ1-1

CDR3aa: ASSPQGDGLTGYT
len: 13
d_gene: .
v_gene: TRBV9
j_gene: TRBJ1-2

CDR3aa: ASSRGQASNYSPLH
len: 14
d_gene: TRBD1
v_gene: TRBV27
j_gene: TRBJ1-6

CDR3aa: ASSPCRRGRLGQPQH
len: 15
d_gene: TRBD1
v_gene: TRBV7-3
j_gene: TRBJ1-5

CDR3aa: ASSSGLARYNEQF
len: 13
d_gene: TRBD2
v_gene: TRBV5-6
j_gene: TRBJ2-1

CDR3aa: ASSLSGGAYYGYT
len: 13
d_gene: .
v_gene: TRBV6-2/TRBV6-3
j_gene: TRBJ1-2

CDR3aa: ASSHLKGSYNEQF
len: 13
d_gene: .
v_gene: TRBV7-9
j_gene: TRBJ2-1

CDR3aa: ASSLVTGDGTDTQY
len: 14
d_gene: TRBD1
v_gene: TRBV7-6
j_gene: TRBJ2-3

CDR3aa: ASSRLGTGYYEQY
len: 13
d_gene: .
v_gene: TRBV18
j_gene: TRBJ2-7

CDR3aa: AWSVQRELF
len: 9
d_gene: TRBD2
v_gene: TRBV30
j_gene: TRBJ2-1

CDR3aa: ASSITGGAGGYT
len: 12
d_gene: TRBD1
v_gene: TRBV19
j_gene: TRBJ1-2

CDR3aa: ASSTPSGGRETQY
len: 13
d_gene: TRBD2
v_gene: TRBV27
j_gene: TRBJ2-5

CDR3aa: ASTKGTANTGELF
len: 13
d_gene: .
v_gene: TRBV2
j_gene: TRBJ2-2

CDR3aa: ASSLARGDYEQY
len: 12
d_gene: .
v_gene: TRBV5-1
j_gene: TRBJ2-7

CDR3aa: ATSDGRQGVYHGYT
len: 14
d_gene: TRBD1
v_gene: TRBV24-1
j_gene: TRBJ1-2

CDR3aa: ASSQDLGTSGYQETQY
len: 16
d_gene: TRBD2
v_gene: TRBV3-1/TRBV3-2
j_gene: TRBJ2-5

CDR3aa: SVAGTSLSDTQY
len: 12
d_gene: TRBD2
v_gene: TRBV29-1
j_gene: TRBJ2-3

CDR3aa: ASSPTPSGYEQF
len: 12
d_gene: TRBD2
v_gene: TRBV13
j_gene: TRBJ2-1

CDR3aa: ASSPPGQSYEQY
len: 12
d_gene: TRBD1
v_gene: TRBV4-1
j_gene: TRBJ2-7

CDR3aa: ASSTQVSQPQH
len: 11
d_gene: .
v_gene: TRBV12-3/TRBV12-4
j_gene: TRBJ1-5

CDR3aa: AIATSRAEETQY
len: 12
d_gene: TRBD2
v_gene: TRBV10-3
j_gene: TRBJ2-5

CDR3aa: ASSQQGNQPQH
len: 11
d_gene: .
v_gene: TRBV18
j_gene: TRBJ1-5

CDR3aa: ASSSLAGGPDEQF
len: 13
d_gene: TRBD2
v_gene: TRBV28
j_gene: TRBJ2-1

CDR3aa: ATERTGWGYT
len: 10
d_gene: TRBD1
v_gene: TRBV5-8
j_gene: TRBJ1-2

CDR3aa: ASSPLSYEASSTDTQY
len: 16
d_gene: .
v_gene: TRBV6-2/TRBV6-3
j_gene: TRBJ2-3